This is a list of T cell receptor beta chains from one sample in a study of identical twins. TCRdb processed the 5' RACE reads anew with MiXCR; each CDR3 protein has one entry. Found here are 500,000 to 550,000 distinct CDR3 sequences, 22% of them singletons; the top ten hold roughly 0.9%. The same data also went into a second study, on T cells expressing NK-cell markers.

Input material: CD4+ T cells sorted from blood. Receptor source: a woman younger than 30 in good health. Both conserved end residues are trimmed from each CDR3.

J gene | V gene | CDR3 protein
TRBJ2-6 | TRBV6-5 | ASSYSARGANVLT
TRBJ2-1 | TRBV7-9 | ASLPLGADSGPNEQF
TRBJ2-3 | TRBV9 | ASSVVLAADTQY
TRBJ2-1 | TRBV7-3 | ASSLGQGGQF
TRBJ2-1 | TRBV5-1 | ASSLGGNEQF
TRBJ2-3 | TRBV6-1 | ASRPSGGDSTDTQY
TRBJ1-2 | TRBV6-5 | ASSYVSGLGYGYT
TRBJ2-3 | TRBV7-2 | ASSFLAGGSDTQY
TRBJ2-5 | TRBV4-2 | ASSQRGNQETQY
TRBJ2-4 | TRBV20-1 | SAGGVGNIQY
TRBJ1-5 | TRBV6-1 | ASSELGNQPQH
TRBJ2-1 | TRBV6-4 | ASSGTSGFNEQF
TRBJ2-1 | TRBV20-1 | SARVWDRGSNEQF
TRBJ2-5 | TRBV10-1 | ASSGPGTAQETQY
TRBJ1-2 | TRBV20-1 | SARRTARYYGYT
TRBJ2-7 | TRBV10-3 | AISGPGKPTYEQY
TRBJ2-1 | TRBV7-9 | ASSLGLSGSPTLEQF
TRBJ2-7 | TRBV24-1 | ALSSGGQY
TRBJ2-7 | TRBV12-3/TRBV12-4 | ASRSAGVDEQY
TRBJ2-3 | TRBV5-1 | ASSSRIAGATDTQY
TRBJ2-5 | TRBV5-1 | ASTLQGGQETQY
TRBJ2-1 | TRBV5-1 | ASSSGTSGRGRYNEQF
TRBJ2-6 | TRBV27 | AVGGGWGSNVLT
TRBJ2-1 | TRBV20-1 | SSGEGSLDEQF
TRBJ1-3 | TRBV12-3/TRBV12-4 | ASRKTGPGNTIY